The clone carrying this T cell receptor beta chain was counted only a few times. CDR1 and CDR2 from the germline V gene are SGHTA and FQGNSA. This CDR3 contains 16 residues. V dropped 0 bases and J dropped 2 bases, with 13 bases sitting between them. These data come from a study of patients and donors after allogeneic stem cell transplantation. In TCRdb, the RT-PCR reads were re-called with MiXCR into one record per CDR3 protein. The data hold 110,000 or so distinct CDR3 sequences, with around 38% observed a single time. The chain joins TRBV7-2 to TRBJ1-2, with a tentative D call TRBD1 (5 bases). This TCR derives from a human donor who was either an allogeneic HSCT recipient or a stem cell or donor lymphocyte infusion donor (not recorded which). It is not recorded whose cells these are; they may come from a transplant donor. Material for sequencing was blood, either unsorted or a sorted T cell fraction (not recorded which). The CDR3 bases are TGTGCCAGCAGCTTAGCCCTCGGGACGGGAAACTATGGCTACACCTTC. Translating it yields CASSLALGTGNYGYTF.